These 14 T cell receptor beta chains were all obtained from the same sample, sequenced in a study of T cell changes during pregnancy in multiple sclerosis. Repertoires were generated with immunoSEQ multiplex PCR, while TCRdb's copy carries only in-frame clones and drops some. The sample lists tens of thousands of clones, roughly 94% occurring once. The source was CD4+ T cells from peripheral blood mononuclear cells, collected in the second trimester of pregnancy. These receptor sequences come from a female donor with multiple sclerosis, enrolled in a pregnancy study.

This chain uses TRBV5-4 with TRBJ1-1; D gene unclear. The germline V gene encodes CDR1 SGHNT and CDR2 YYREEE (reference sequence). With 0 bases removed from V and 0 bases from J, the gap between germline ends came to 9 bases. The CDR3 is 15 amino acids. Here the CDR3 DNA reads TGTGCCAGCAGCTTGGCTGTTAGCTTGAACACTGAAGCTTTCTTT. Translating it yields CASSLAVSLNTEAFF.

The chain joins TRBV6-5 to TRBJ1-2; 8 bases are a match to TRBD1. CDR3 size: 13 residues. Looked up from germline, CDR1 is MNHEY and CDR2 is SVGAGI. V lost 6 bases, J lost 6 bases, and 6 bases stayed unmatched. CDR3 residues: CASRQGGGDGYTF. The CDR3 region has the DNA TGTGCCAGCAGACAGGGGGGAGGCGATGGCTACACCTTC.

The V call is TRBV5-1, the J call TRBJ1-2, with a tentative D call TRBD1 (6 bases). With 4 bases removed from V and 0 bases from J, the gap between germline ends came to 13 bases. The CDR3 totals 15 residues. CDR1 is SGHRS, CDR2 YFSETQ, per germline. The CDR3 sequence: CASSPVPGANYGYTF. The CDR3 region has the DNA TGCGCCAGCAGCCCGGTCCCAGGGGCTAACTATGGCTACACCTTC.

The chain has TRBV6-5 and TRBJ2-2, with D unclear. The CDR3 covers 11 residues. V was trimmed by 8 bases and J by 2 bases, leaving 3 bases between them. From germline, CDR1 is MNHEY and CDR2 SVGAGI. The CDR3 coding sequence is TGTGCCAGCGGCAACACCGGGGAGCTGTTTTTT. Amino acids: CASGNTGELFF.

The rearrangement links TRBV7-3 to TRBJ2-5, with TRBD2 matching over 8 bases. The CDR3 is 15 amino acids. V was pared by 5 bases and J by 9 bases, with 14 bases of the junction left unmatched. Germline CDR1 SGHTA, CDR2 FQGTGA. The CDR3 nucleotides read TGTGCCAGCAGCCTCCGGGGGGGAAGATGGGAGTCCCAGTACTTC. Residues: CASSLRGGRWESQYF.

The chain couples TRBV6-5 to TRBJ1-2, with 8 positions matching TRBD1. After removal of 0 bases from V and 6 bases from J, the junction contained 6 bases not matched to a gene. Germline CDR1 is MNHEY and CDR2 is SVGAGI. The length of the CDR3 is 15 residues. As DNA, the CDR3 is TGTGCCAGCAGTTACTCGACAGGGGTACTCGATGGCTACACCTTC. Translation gives CASSYSTGVLDGYTF.

The J gene is TRBJ1-3, the V gene TRBV9; D is ambiguous. The CDR3 spans 14 residues. Germline V gene sequence: CDR1 SGDLS, CDR2 YYNGEE. The V end lost 0 bases, the J end lost 8 bases, and 12 bases lay between the germline ends. This CDR3 is CASSVDPREHTIYF. CDR3 coding DNA: TGTGCCAGCAGCGTAGACCCCCGCGAGCACACCATATATTTT. Filled out from reference TRBV9 and TRBJ1-3, the complete variable domain reads DSGVTQTPKHLITATGQRVTLRCSPRSGDLSVYWYQQSLDQGLQFLIQYYNGEERAKGNILERFSAQQFPDLHSELNLSSLELGDSALYFCASSVDPREHTIYFGEGSWLTVV.

This clone was recorded once. J is TRBJ2-2 and V is TRBV14; tentative D call: TRBD2 (5 bases). Trimming left V 6 bases short and J 2 bases short, with 16 bases between. This CDR3 contains 16 residues. Germline V gives CDR1 SGHDN, CDR2 FVKESK. The CDR3 here is CASSLRRGSNTGELFF. CDR3 sequence (DNA): TGTGCCAGCAGTCTCAGGCGAGGGTCCAACACCGGGGAGCTGTTTTTT.

The chain recombines TRBV7-2 with TRBJ2-3; D gene ambiguous. CDR3 length: 13 residues. V was shortened by 5 bases and J by 1 base, with 7 bases between the two germline ends. Per the germline V gene, CDR1 is SGHTA and CDR2 is FQGNSA. The CDR3 nucleotides are TGTGCCAGCAGCCCCCCGGGCACAGATACGCAGTATTTT. It yields the protein CASSPPGTDTQYF.

The chain employs TRBV5-1 and TRBJ2-2, with 13 bases matching TRBD2. The CDR3 length is 17 residues. V trimming: 7 bases; J trimming: 7 bases; junction bases outside the gene matches: 13. Germline CDR1 reads SGHRS; CDR2 reads YFSETQ. The chain's CDR3 is CASRSAFGTSGDGELFF. The CDR3, as DNA: TGCGCCAGCCGCTCTGCTTTTGGGACTAGCGGGGACGGGGAGCTGTTTTTT.

The gene calls are TRBV7-3 and TRBJ2-2; tentative D call: TRBD1 (5 bases). The CDR3 is 13 residues long. V was shortened by 6 bases and J by 6 bases, with 11 bases between the two germline ends. From germline, CDR1 is SGHTA and CDR2 FQGTGA. The CDR3 coding sequence is TGTGCCAGCAGTTCTGTAGGGGCCGGGGAGCTGTTTTTT. It translates to CASSSVGAGELFF.

The V and J genes are TRBV7-2 and TRBJ2-5, with 11 bases lining up with TRBD2. CDR1 is SGHTA and CDR2 is FQGNSA in the germline V gene. The junction had 4 bases not matched to a gene; V was cut back by 5 bases and J by 5 bases. The CDR3 spans 14 residues. The CDR3 loop is CASSQLAGVETQYF. The CDR3 nucleotides read TGTGCCAGCAGCCAACTAGCGGGGGTTGAGACCCAGTACTTC.

This clone came up once. The junction departs from germline at one end; a sequencing error may be responsible. V gene TRBV6-5 combines with J gene TRBJ1-6; unclear D gene. The CDR3 spans 15 residues. The germline CDR1 and CDR2 sequences are MNHEY and SVGAGI. CDR3 nucleotide sequence: TGTGCCAGCAGTAACAGAATCTCCGATAATTCACCCCTCCACTTT. Its translation is CASSNRISDNSPLHF.

This clone was counted once. The genes are TRBV2 and TRBJ1-2; D gene uncertain. Trimming pared 0 bases from V and 1 base from J, leaving 12 bases between. Germline loops: CDR1 SNHLY, CDR2 FYNNEI. This CDR3 spans 16 amino acids. DNA for the CDR3: TGTGCCAGCAGTGAAGCGGGCCGATCCCTTAACTATGGCTACACCTTC. Translating it yields CASSEAGRSLNYGYTF. Together with reference TRBV2 and TRBJ1-2, the CDR3 gives the full variable domain: EPEVTQTPSHQVTQMGQEVILRCVPISNHLYFYWYRQILGQKVEFLVSFYNNEISEKSEIFDDQFSVERPDGSNFTLKIRSTKLEDSAMYFCASSEAGRSLNYGYTFGSGTRLTVV.